This is a list of T cell receptor beta chains from one sample in a study of cytomegalovirus exposure and HLA in healthy donors. Assay: immunoSEQ multiplex PCR; the TCRdb copy retains only in-frame clones and omits some. The sample includes 100,000 to 150,000 clones, nearly 90% of them seen just once. Sequenced: PBMCs. The source is a woman between 18 and 30 years old in good health and CMV-seronegative. CDR3s include the opening cysteine and the closing phenylalanine or tryptophan. D genes are given only for firm matches. Where a row states a size, it is once, few, many or the class of an expanded clone; other rows omit it.

cdr3_length clone_size j_call v_call d_call cdr3_aa cdr3_nt
15 NA TRBJ1-4 TRBV5-1 TRBD1 CASSQGQGYNEKLFF TGCGCCAGCAGCCAAGGACAGGGGTACAATGAAAAACTGTTTTTT
11 NA TRBJ1-6 TRBV20-1 NA CSARGPGPLHF TGCAGTGCTAGAGGGCCTGGTCCCCTCCACTTT
14 NA TRBJ2-2 TRBV12-5 NA CASGYGTATGELFF TGTGCTAGTGGATACGGAACAGCCACCGGGGAGCTGTTTTTT
15 once TRBJ1-4 TRBV6-5 TRBD1 CASSYAGRGDEKLFF TGTGCCAGCAGTTACGCGGGCAGGGGGGATGAAAAACTGTTTTTT
14 NA TRBJ1-4 TRBV29-1 NA CSVRGYATNEKLFF TGCAGCGTTAGGGGTTATGCAACTAATGAAAAACTGTTTTTT
15 NA TRBJ2-7 TRBV7-8 NA CASSSAVRVSYEQYF TGTGCCAGCAGCTCCGCCGTGCGGGTCTCCTACGAGCAGTACTTC
13 NA TRBJ1-1 TRBV6-4 NA CASSRGTNTEAFF TGTGCCAGCAGCAGGGGAACTAACACTGAAGCTTTCTTT
15 NA TRBJ1-5 TRBV9 NA CASSTGWGRWQPQHF TGTGCCAGCAGCACAGGATGGGGTAGGTGGCAGCCCCAGCATTTT
18 NA TRBJ1-6 TRBV19 TRBD1 CASHGQGILSSYNSPLHF TGTGCCAGTCACGGACAGGGAATCCTCTCCTCCTATAATTCACCCCTCCACTTT
16 NA TRBJ2-7 TRBV27 TRBD2 CASSQEGLPRKYEQYF TGTGCCAGCAGTCAAGAGGGACTACCTAGGAAGTACGAGCAGTACTTC
14 NA TRBJ2-1 TRBV21-1 NA CASSKGDEGQFQFF TGTGCCAGCAGCAAAGGGGATGAGGGCCAATTCCAGTTCTTC
21 NA TRBJ2-4 TRBV19 TRBD2 CASSIEGLAGGRLEDKNIQYF TGTGCCAGTAGTATCGAGGGACTAGCGGGGGGCCGGCTGGAAGACAAAAACATTCAGTACTTC
14 once TRBJ2-2 TRBV29-1 TRBD1 CSVVGTGVPGELFF TGCAGCGTTGTTGGGACAGGGGTCCCCGGGGAGCTGTTTTTT
15 NA TRBJ2-1 TRBV7-2 NA CASSRDSSSYNEQFF TGTGCCAGCAGCCGCGACTCGAGCTCCTACAATGAGCAGTTCTTC
13 NA TRBJ1-2 TRBV7-3 NA CASSLTREDGYTF TGTGCCAGCAGCTTAACAAGAGAAGATGGCTACACCTTC
14 NA TRBJ1-1 TRBV5-4 TRBD1 CASSLKGTASEAFF TGTGCCAGCAGCTTGAAGGGGACAGCTTCTGAAGCTTTCTTT
13 few TRBJ1-4 TRBV19 NA CASSMPEMEKLFF TGTGCCAGTAGTATGCCAGAAATGGAAAAACTGTTTTTT
16 NA TRBJ1-5 TRBV15 NA CATSREIGRSNQPQHF TGTGCCACCAGCAGAGAGATTGGGAGAAGCAATCAGCCCCAGCATTTT
16 NA TRBJ2-2 TRBV25-1 NA CASSEFGGSGSGELFF TGTGCCAGCAGTGAATTCGGGGGTTCGGGCTCCGGGGAGCTGTTTTTT
17 NA TRBJ2-3 TRBV7-9 TRBD2 CASRLLAGATYTDTQYF TGTGCCAGCAGATTGCTAGCGGGAGCTACATACACAGATACGCAGTATTTT
17 NA TRBJ2-4 TRBV7-8 NA CASSPPGGGLAKNIQYF TGTGCCAGCAGCCCGCCAGGAGGGGGCTTAGCCAAAAACATTCAGTACTTC
14 NA TRBJ2-3 TRBV9 TRBD1 CASKRDRSTDTQYF TGTGCCAGCAAAAGGGACAGAAGCACAGATACGCAGTATTTT
20 NA TRBJ1-1 TRBV9 NA CASSVPCRIRGWKTPTEAFF TGTGCCAGCAGCGTACCATGCCGAATAAGGGGTTGGAAGACTCCTACTGAAGCTTTCTTT
20 NA TRBJ2-7 TRBV5-1 TRBD1 CASSSRWDRGRITADYEQYF TGCGCCAGCAGCTCGCGCTGGGACAGGGGGCGCATAACGGCTGACTACGAGCAGTACTTC
14 NA TRBJ1-1 TRBV4-1 TRBD1 CASSQPDRVGEAFF TGCGCCAGCAGCCAACCCGACAGGGTGGGTGAAGCTTTCTTT
19 NA TRBJ1-1 TRBV5-1 TRBD1 CASSLDLRTGTTLNTEAFF TGCGCCAGCAGCTTGGATCTTAGGACAGGGACCACCCTGAACACTGAAGCTTTCTTT
14 NA TRBJ1-4 TRBV7-9 NA CASSQDRNNEKLFF TGTGCCAGCAGCCAGGACAGAAATAATGAAAAACTGTTTTTT
14 NA TRBJ2-7 TRBV6-1 TRBD1 CASSTMGQGLWQYF TGTGCCAGCAGTACCATGGGACAGGGGTTATGGCAGTACTTC